Shown below are 18 T cell receptor beta chains from a single sample sequenced in a study of cytomegalovirus exposure and HLA in healthy donors. Data came from immunoSEQ multiplex PCR; TCRdb stores just in-frame clones and leaves some out. The sample shows 120,000 or so clones, about 85% of them seen only once. The sequenced sample was PBMCs. The receptor source for this set is a man in his late teens or twenties in good health and CMV-seropositive.

The chain recombines TRBV14 with TRBJ2-3; 7 bases agree with TRBD1. This CDR3 region has 15 residues. The trim removed 2 bases at V and 4 bases at J, leaving 6 bases unmatched. Germline values: CDR1 SGHDN, CDR2 FVKESK. The CDR3 bases are TGTGCCAGCAGCCAAAACTGGGACAGCGCAGATACGCAGTATTTT. Residues: CASSQNWDSADTQYF.

This clone was observed a single time. The rearrangement links TRBV11-3 to TRBJ1-1; perhaps TRBD1 as D (5 bases). The V and J ends lost 5 bases and 1 base respectively, with 8 bases between them. The V gene's germline CDR1 is SGHNT and CDR2 YENEEA. The CDR3 loop spans 13 amino acids. DNA for the CDR3: TGTGCCAGCAGCGGGGGGAGGAACACTGAAGCTTTCTTT. Translating gives CASSGGRNTEAFF.

The chain carries TRBV29-1 and TRBJ2-5, with no clear D. CDR1 and CDR2 from the germline V gene are SQVTM and ANQGSEA. The CDR3 covers 12 residues. The ends were cut back, 1 base at V and 5 bases at J, with 8 bases in the middle. In DNA, the CDR3 is TGCAGCGTTGAAGGAATGGGCGAGACCCAGTACTTC. Amino acids: CSVEGMGETQYF.

The chain links TRBV7-9 to TRBJ2-2; no reliable D call. The CDR3 extends over 13 amino acids. V dropped 4 bases and J dropped 3 bases, with 6 bases sitting between them. Germline V gene data show CDR1 as SEHNR and CDR2 as FQNEAQ (reference sequence). CDR3 loop: CASSWSDTGELFF. DNA of the CDR3: TGTGCCAGCAGCTGGTCAGACACCGGGGAGCTGTTTTTT.

The chain combines TRBV18 with TRBJ2-3; 11 bases fit TRBD1. Germline CDR1 reads KGHSH; CDR2 reads LQKENI. The CDR3 sequence is 16 residues long. V shed 3 bases, J shed 2 bases, and the junction held 4 bases outside the gene matches. The CDR3 DNA reads TGTGCCAGCTCACCTGCGGACAGGGGGCACACAGATACGCAGTATTTT. This sequence encodes CASSPADRGHTDTQYF.

The chain uses TRBV5-4 and TRBJ2-7, with 12 bases that match TRBD1. The CDR3 has 15 residues. The V segment lost 2 bases and the J segment 6 bases; nucleotides outside the gene matches: 6. Germline loops: CDR1 SGHNT, CDR2 YYREEE (reference sequence). The CDR3 sequence is CASSLPGQGAAEQYF. In DNA, the CDR3 is TGTGCCAGCAGCTTACCGGGACAGGGGGCAGCCGAGCAGTACTTC.

The CDR3 nucleotides are TGTGCCAGCAGCGTATCTGGAGGGACTAGCGGGGGGCTAGCCAAAAACATTCAGTACTTC. This translates into CASSVSGGTSGGLAKNIQYF. This sequence joins TRBV9 and TRBJ2-4; 15 bases match TRBD2. Losses at the gene ends were 1 base for V and 0 bases for J; bases not matched to a gene: 8. The CDR3 runs 20 residues. Germline lookup yields CDR1 SGDLS and CDR2 YYNGEE.

The rearrangement links TRBV7-6 to TRBJ2-3; tentatively, D is TRBD2 (7 bases). V was clipped by 7 bases and J by 1 base, with 15 bases between them. Germline V lookup: CDR1 SGHVS, CDR2 FNYEAQ. CDR3 size: 15 residues. CDR3 region: CASTMGGGGTDTQYF. The DNA for the CDR3 is TGTGCCAGCACCATGGGGGGGGGCGGCACAGATACGCAGTATTTT.

This clone has only a few counts. This chain links TRBV5-4 with TRBJ1-1, with D tentatively TRBD1 (5 bases). The CDR3 totals 14 residues. The V gene's germline CDR1 is SGHNT and CDR2 YYREEE (reference sequence). The ends were cut back, 6 bases at V and 1 base at J, with 13 bases in the middle. This CDR3 is CASTRDLSNTEAFF. The DNA of the CDR3 is TGTGCCAGCACCCGGGACTTATCGAACACTGAAGCTTTCTTT. The whole variable domain, filled in from reference TRBV5-4 and TRBJ1-1, reads ETGVTQSPTHLIKTRGQQVTLRCSSQSGHNTVSWYQQALGQGPQFIFQYYREEENGRGNFPPRFSGLQFPNYSSELNVNALELDDSALYLCASTRDLSNTEAFFGQGTRLTVV.

The chain couples TRBV5-1 to TRBJ2-7, with 7 bases matching TRBD1. CDR3 length equals 15 residues. V dropped 5 bases and J dropped 3; count of bases not matched to a gene: 11. Germline CDR1 is SGHRS and CDR2 is YFSETQ. The CDR3 spells CASSPTGQRNYEQYF. In DNA form, the CDR3 reads TGCGCCAGCAGTCCCACGGGACAGAGAAACTACGAGCAGTACTTC.

The V and J genes are TRBV7-9 and TRBJ2-3; D is uncertain. The CDR3 extends over 17 amino acids. Germline V gene lookup returns CDR1 SEHNR and CDR2 FQNEAQ (reference sequence). The V gene lost 5 bases and the J gene lost 0 bases, with 18 bases spanning the gap. CDR3 sequence reads: CASSTPRETSSTDTQYF. The CDR3 region has the DNA TGTGCCAGCAGCACCCCGAGAGAAACCTCTAGCACAGATACGCAGTATTTT.

V gene TRBV2 combines with J gene TRBJ2-1, with TRBD1 matching over 9 bases. With 7 bases clipped from V and 9 bases from J, the junction kept 19 bases outside the gene matches. CDR3 length: 17 residues. Per germline, CDR1 SNHLY and CDR2 FYNNEI. The DNA of the CDR3 is TGTGCCAGCATAAATTCGGCAGGGACAGGGATTCATACTGAGCAGTTCTTC. Protein: CASINSAGTGIHTEQFF.

The chain combines TRBV27 with TRBJ2-3, with D possibly matching TRBD1 (7 bases). Trimming stripped 6 bases from V and 2 bases from J, with 24 bases between. The CDR3 is 18 amino acids. In germline, CDR1 is MNHEY, CDR2 SMNVEV (reference sequence). The CDR3 sequence: CASRGIAVRGANTDTQYF. CDR3 nucleotide sequence: TGTGCCAGCAGGGGGATCGCAGTCAGGGGGGCTAACACAGATACGCAGTATTTT.

CDR3 in amino acids: CASSLYSGGYTF. The CDR3 DNA reads as TGTGCCAGCAGCCTCTACTCAGGTGGCTACACCTTC. The chain recombines TRBV2 with TRBJ1-2; D gene uncertain. V dropped 6 bases and J dropped 7 bases, with 12 bases sitting between them. The CDR3 is 12 amino acids. Germline V gives CDR1 SNHLY, CDR2 FYNNEI.

The J gene is TRBJ2-2, the V gene TRBV5-1; D gene uncertain. CDR3 length: 16 residues. Between the trimmed V and J ends, which lost 6 bases and 3 bases, there was a span of 18 bases. Germline CDR1 SGHRS, CDR2 YFSETQ. The CDR3 spells CASKLSTGSYTGELFF. Here the CDR3 DNA reads TGCGCCAGCAAACTTTCTACCGGGTCTTACACCGGGGAGCTGTTTTTT.

This rearrangement joins TRBV11-2 to TRBJ2-1; D gene unclear. The CDR3 consists of 15 residues. Germline V gives CDR1 SGHAT, CDR2 FQNNGV. The V and J ends lost 0 bases and 0 bases respectively, with 6 bases between them. The CDR3: CASSLDSSSYNEQFF. The CDR3 DNA reads TGTGCCAGCAGCTTAGACTCGAGCTCCTACAATGAGCAGTTCTTC.

The V call is TRBV19, the J call TRBJ2-3; 9 bases are shared with TRBD2. Trimming at V came to 6 bases and at J to 0 bases, leaving 13 bases not matched to a gene. The CDR3 is 18 residues long. The germline CDR1 and CDR2 sequences are LNHDA and SQIVND (reference sequence). CDR3 region: CASSPRRPLAGSTDTQYF. DNA for the CDR3: TGTGCCAGTAGCCCCCGACGGCCCCTAGCGGGGAGCACAGATACGCAGTATTTT.

The chain is built from TRBV14 and TRBJ1-6, with D perhaps matching TRBD1 (6 bases). Trimming pared 1 base from V and 4 bases from J, leaving 11 bases between. The CDR3 spans 16 residues. Germline V gene lookup returns CDR1 SGHDN and CDR2 FVKESK. The CDR3 loop reads CASSQVRGSYNSPLHF. CDR3 sequence (DNA): TGTGCCAGCAGCCAAGTAAGGGGGTCATATAATTCACCCCTCCACTTT.